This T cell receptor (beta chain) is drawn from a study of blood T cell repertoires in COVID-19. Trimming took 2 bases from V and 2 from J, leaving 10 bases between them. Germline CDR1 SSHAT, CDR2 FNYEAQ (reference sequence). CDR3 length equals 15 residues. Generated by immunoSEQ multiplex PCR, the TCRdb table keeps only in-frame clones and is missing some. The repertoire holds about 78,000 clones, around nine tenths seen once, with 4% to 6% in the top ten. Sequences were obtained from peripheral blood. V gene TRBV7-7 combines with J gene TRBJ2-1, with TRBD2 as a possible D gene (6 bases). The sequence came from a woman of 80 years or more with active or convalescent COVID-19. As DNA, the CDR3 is TGTGCCAGCAGCTTATCAGCGGGCCCCTACAATGAGCAGTTCTTC. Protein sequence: CASSLSAGPYNEQFF. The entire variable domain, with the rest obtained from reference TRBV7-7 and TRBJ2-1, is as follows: GAGVSQSPRYKVTKRGQDVTLRCDPISSHATLYWYQQALGQGPEFLTYFNYEAQPDKSGLPSDRFSAERPEGSISTLTIQRTEQRDSAMYRCASSLSAGPYNEQFFGPGTRLTVL.